Listed below are T cell receptor beta chains from one sample, sequenced in a study of kidney transplant recipient with SARS-CoV-2 infection. TCRdb re-called the reads with MiXCR, one entry per CDR3 protein. Of approximately 250,000 distinct CDR3 sequences in the sample, less than 35% were seen once. This sample comprised a blood sample, obtained at baseline and between days 110 and 120 from a kidney transplant recipient. The receptors come from a male patient aged 30 to 40 who had COVID-19 and was a kidney transplant recipient. The graft donor may be the source of some T cells. Each CDR3 is given with its conserved first and last residue. Fields, in order: CDR3 DNA, CDR3 protein, clone size, J gene, CDR3 length, D gene, V gene. A D gene is named only where the DNA matches it firmly. Where a row states a size, it is once, few, many or the class of an expanded clone; other rows omit it.

TGTGCCAGCAGCGTAGTGGGGGGCGAAACGGAGCAGTTCTTC CASSVVGGETEQFF many TRBJ2-1 14 . TRBV9
TGTGCCAGCAGTGGACAGGCGTACCAAGAGACCCAGTACTTC CASSGQAYQETQYF . TRBJ2-5 14 TRBD1 TRBV6-5
TGTGCCAGCAGTTACTCGCCAGTCATGAACACTGAAGCTTTCTTT CASSYSPVMNTEAFF many TRBJ1-1 15 . TRBV6-5
TGCAACGTTGATGTGACAGAAAACTATGGCTACACCTTC CNVDVTENYGYTF . TRBJ1-2 13 . TRBV29-1
TGTGCCAGCAGTAATTCGTTAGGCAATGAGCAGTTCTTC CASSNSLGNEQFF . TRBJ2-1 13 . TRBV6-2/TRBV6-3
TGTGCCAGCAGCTTCACTAACCGGGCGGGCGCCTACAATGAGCAGTTCTTC CASSFTNRAGAYNEQFF many TRBJ2-1 17 . TRBV13
TGTGCCAGCTCGGAGGGCTCAGGCACCGGGGAGCTGCTTTTT CASSEGSGTGELLF . TRBJ2-2 14 . TRBV18
TGCGCCAGCGTTTGTCAATCGGTTCGAAAGACCTATGGCTACACCTTC CASVCQSVRKTYGYTF many TRBJ1-2 16 . TRBV5-1
TGTGCCAGCAGCACCCAGGTTCCCATTTCTTTCTCTGAGACCCAGTACTTC CASSTQVPISFSETQYF many TRBJ2-5 17 . TRBV3-1
TGTGCCAGCAGCTTGGGGGCCGCCTATAATTCACCCCTCCACTTT CASSLGAAYNSPLHF many TRBJ1-6 15 . TRBV5-6
TGTGCCAGCAGGGTATCGGGCACAGATACGCAGTATTTT CASRVSGTDTQYF many TRBJ2-3 13 . TRBV27
TGTGCCAGCAGCTCTGGTCAGGGGATGAACACTGAAGCTTTCTTT CASSSGQGMNTEAFF many TRBJ1-1 15 . TRBV9
TGTGCCAGCAGCGAAAGCCCGTTTACCCGAAAGACCTATGGCTACACCTTC CASSESPFTRKTYGYTF many TRBJ1-2 17 . TRBV7-8